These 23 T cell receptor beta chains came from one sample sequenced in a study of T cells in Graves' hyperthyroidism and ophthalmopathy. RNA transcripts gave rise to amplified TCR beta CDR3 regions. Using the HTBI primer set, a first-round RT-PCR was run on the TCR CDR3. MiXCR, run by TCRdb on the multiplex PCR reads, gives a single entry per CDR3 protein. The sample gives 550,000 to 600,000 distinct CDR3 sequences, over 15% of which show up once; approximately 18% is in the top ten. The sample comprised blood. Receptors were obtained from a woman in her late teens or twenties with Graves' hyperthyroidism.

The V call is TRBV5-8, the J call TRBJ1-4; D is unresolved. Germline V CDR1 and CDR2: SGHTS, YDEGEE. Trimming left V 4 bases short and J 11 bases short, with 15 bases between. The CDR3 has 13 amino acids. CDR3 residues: CASSQDPIRKLFF. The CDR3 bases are TGTGCCAGCAGCCAGGATCCGATCCGGAAACTGTTTTTT.

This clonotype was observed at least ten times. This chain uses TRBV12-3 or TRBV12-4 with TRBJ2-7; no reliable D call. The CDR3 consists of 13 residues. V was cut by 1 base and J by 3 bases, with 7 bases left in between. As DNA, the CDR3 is TGTGCCAGCAGTTTAGGGCAATTCTACGAGCAGTACTTC. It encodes CASSLGQFYEQYF.

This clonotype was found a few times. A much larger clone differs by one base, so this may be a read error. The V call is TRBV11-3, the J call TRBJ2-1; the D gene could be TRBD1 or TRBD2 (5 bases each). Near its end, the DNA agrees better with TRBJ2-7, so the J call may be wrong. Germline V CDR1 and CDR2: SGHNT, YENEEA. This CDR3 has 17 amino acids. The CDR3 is CASSLVVGVLSYNEQYF. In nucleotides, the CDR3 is TGTGCCAGCAGCTTAGTTGTGGGGGTCCTATCGTACAATGAGCAGTACTTC.

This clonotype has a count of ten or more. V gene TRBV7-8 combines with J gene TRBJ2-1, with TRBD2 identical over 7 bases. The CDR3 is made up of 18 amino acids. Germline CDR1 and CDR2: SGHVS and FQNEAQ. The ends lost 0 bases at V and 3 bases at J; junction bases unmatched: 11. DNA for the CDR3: TGTGCCAGCAGCTTAGCGGAAACAACTAGCGCGGTCTACAATGAGCAGTTCTTC. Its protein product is CASSLAETTSAVYNEQFF.

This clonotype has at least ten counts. CDR3 in amino acids: CSASPARGISYTF. CDR3 nucleotides: TGCAGTGCTAGTCCCGCCAGGGGGATCAGCTACACCTTC. The rearrangement links TRBV20-1 to TRBJ1-2, with 7 bases matching TRBD1. CDR3 size: 13 residues. The germline CDR1 and CDR2 sequences are DFQATT and SNEGSKA (reference sequence). V lost 3 bases, J lost 9 bases, and 10 bases stayed unmatched.

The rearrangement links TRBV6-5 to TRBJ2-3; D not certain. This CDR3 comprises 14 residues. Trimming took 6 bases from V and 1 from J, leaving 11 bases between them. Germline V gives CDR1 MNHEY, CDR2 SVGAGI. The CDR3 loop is CASSPRLRTDTQYF. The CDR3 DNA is TGTGCCAGCAGCCCCAGGCTCCGCACAGATACGCAGTATTTT.

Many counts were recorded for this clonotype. The CDR3 coding sequence is TGTGCCAGCAGGGGTTGGGGGGAAGGAGAAAAACTGTTTTTT. Translation: CASRGWGEGEKLFF. J is TRBJ1-4 and V is TRBV27; tentatively, D is TRBD1 (5 bases). CDR1 is MNHEY and CDR2 is SMNVEV in the germline V gene (reference sequence). The CDR3 runs 14 residues. The V end was cut by 6 bases, the J end by 8 bases, with 16 bases between.

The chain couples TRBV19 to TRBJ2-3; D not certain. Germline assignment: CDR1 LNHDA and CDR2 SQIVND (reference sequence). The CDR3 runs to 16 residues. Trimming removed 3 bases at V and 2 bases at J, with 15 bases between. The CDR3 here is CASSIGRQRFTDTQYF. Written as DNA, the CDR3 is TGTGCCAGTAGTATCGGTAGGCAAAGGTTCACAGATACGCAGTATTTT.

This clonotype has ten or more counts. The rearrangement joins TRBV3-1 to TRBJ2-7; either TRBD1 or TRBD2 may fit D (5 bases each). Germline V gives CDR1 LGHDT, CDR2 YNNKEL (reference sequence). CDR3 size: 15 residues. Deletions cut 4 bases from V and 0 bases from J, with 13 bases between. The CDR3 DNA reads TGTGCCAGCAGCCTGGGGGTGGGGAGCTCCTACGAGCAGTACTTC. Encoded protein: CASSLGVGSSYEQYF.

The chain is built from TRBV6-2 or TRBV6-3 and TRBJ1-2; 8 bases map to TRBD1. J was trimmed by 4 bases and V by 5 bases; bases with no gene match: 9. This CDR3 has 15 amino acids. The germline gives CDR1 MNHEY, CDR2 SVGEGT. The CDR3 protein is CASSPGPGQAYGYTF. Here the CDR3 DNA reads TGTGCCAGCAGTCCCGGGCCGGGACAGGCCTATGGCTACACCTTC.

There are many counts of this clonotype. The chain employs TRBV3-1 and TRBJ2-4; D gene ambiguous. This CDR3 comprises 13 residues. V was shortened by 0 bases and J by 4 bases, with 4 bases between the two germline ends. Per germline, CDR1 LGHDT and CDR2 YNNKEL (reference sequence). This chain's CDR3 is CASSQEGKNIQYF. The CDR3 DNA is TGTGCCAGCAGCCAAGAGGGGAAAAACATTCAGTACTTC. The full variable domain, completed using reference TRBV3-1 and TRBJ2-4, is DTAVSQTPKYLVTQMGNDKSIKCEQNLGHDTMYWYKQDSKKFLKIMFSYNNKELIINETVPNRFSPKSPDKAHLNLHINSLELGDSAVYFCASSQEGKNIQYFGAGTRLSVL.

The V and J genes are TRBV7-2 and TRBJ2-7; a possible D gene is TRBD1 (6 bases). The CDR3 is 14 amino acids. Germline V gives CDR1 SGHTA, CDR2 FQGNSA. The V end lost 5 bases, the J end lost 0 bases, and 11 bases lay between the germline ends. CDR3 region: CASSVQGISYEQYF. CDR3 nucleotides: TGTGCCAGCAGCGTACAGGGTATCTCCTACGAGCAGTACTTC.

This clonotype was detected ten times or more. The CDR3 DNA reads as TGTGCCAGCAGCCCGGGCCCGGATACGCAGTATTTT. Protein sequence: CASSPGPDTQYF. The rearrangement links TRBV3-1 to TRBJ2-3; the D is unclear. Trimming removed 4 bases at V and 6 bases at J, with 8 bases between. Germline CDR1 and CDR2: LGHDT and YNNKEL (reference sequence). This CDR3 is built from 12 residues.

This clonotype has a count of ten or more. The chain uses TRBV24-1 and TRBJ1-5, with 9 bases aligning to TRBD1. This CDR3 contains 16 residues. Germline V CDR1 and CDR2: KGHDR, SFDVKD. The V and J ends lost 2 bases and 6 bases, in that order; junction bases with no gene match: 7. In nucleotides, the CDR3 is TGTGCCACCAGTGATTCCGGGACAGGGAGTCGTCAGCCCCAGCATTTT. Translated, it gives CATSDSGTGSRQPQHF.

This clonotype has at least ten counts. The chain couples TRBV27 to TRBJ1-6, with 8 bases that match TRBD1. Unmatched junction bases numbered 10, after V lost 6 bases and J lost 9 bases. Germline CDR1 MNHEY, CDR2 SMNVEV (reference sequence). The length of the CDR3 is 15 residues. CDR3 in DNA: TGTGCCAGCAGGGATACAGGGGGTGCGTTTTCACCCCTCCACTTT. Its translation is CASRDTGGAFSPLHF.

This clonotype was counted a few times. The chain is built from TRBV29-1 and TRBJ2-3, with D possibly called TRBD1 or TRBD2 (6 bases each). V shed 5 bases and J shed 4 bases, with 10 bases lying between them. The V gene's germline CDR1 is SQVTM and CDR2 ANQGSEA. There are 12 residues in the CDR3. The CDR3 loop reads CSVRGRSDTQYF. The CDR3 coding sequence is TGCAGCGTTAGGGGGAGGTCAGATACGCAGTATTTT.

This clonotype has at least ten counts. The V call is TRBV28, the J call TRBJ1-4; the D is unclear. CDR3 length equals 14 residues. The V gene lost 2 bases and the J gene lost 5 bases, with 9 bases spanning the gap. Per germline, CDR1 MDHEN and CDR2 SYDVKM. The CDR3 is CASSLRTSNEKLFF. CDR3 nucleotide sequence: TGTGCCAGCAGTTTAAGGACGAGCAATGAAAAACTGTTTTTT.

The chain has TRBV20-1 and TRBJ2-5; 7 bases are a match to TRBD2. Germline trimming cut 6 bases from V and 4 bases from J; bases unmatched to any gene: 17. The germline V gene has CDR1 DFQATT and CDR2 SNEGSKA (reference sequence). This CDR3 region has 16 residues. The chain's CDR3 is CSAKEILGGSGETQYF. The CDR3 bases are TGCAGTGCAAAAGAGATTTTGGGGGGGTCAGGAGAGACCCAGTACTTC.

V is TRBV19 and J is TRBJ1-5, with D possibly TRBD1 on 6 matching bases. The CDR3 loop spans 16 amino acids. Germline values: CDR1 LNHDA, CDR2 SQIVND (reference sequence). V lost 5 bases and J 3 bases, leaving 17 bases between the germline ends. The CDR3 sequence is CASSGAGAAVNQPQHF. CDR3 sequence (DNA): TGTGCCAGTAGTGGGGCAGGGGCGGCAGTCAATCAGCCCCAGCATTTT. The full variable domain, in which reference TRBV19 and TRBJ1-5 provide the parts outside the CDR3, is DGGITQSPKYLFRKEGQNVTLSCEQNLNHDAMYWYRQDPGQGLRLIYYSQIVNDFQKGDIAEGYSVSREKKESFPLTVTSAQKNPTAFYLCASSGAGAAVNQPQHFGDGTRLSIL.

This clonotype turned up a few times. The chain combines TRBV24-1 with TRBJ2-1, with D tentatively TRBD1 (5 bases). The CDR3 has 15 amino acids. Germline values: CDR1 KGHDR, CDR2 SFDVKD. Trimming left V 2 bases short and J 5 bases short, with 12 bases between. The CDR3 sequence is CATSDSATENNEQFF. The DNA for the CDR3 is TGTGCCACCAGTGATTCCGCGACAGAAAACAATGAGCAGTTCTTC.

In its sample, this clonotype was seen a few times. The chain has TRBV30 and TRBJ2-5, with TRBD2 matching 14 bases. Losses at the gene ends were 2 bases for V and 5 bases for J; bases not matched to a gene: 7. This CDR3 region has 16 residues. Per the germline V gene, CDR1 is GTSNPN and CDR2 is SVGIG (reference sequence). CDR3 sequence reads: CAWSSWGLAGVETQYF. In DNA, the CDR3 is TGTGCCTGGAGTTCTTGGGGACTAGCGGGAGTGGAGACCCAGTACTTC.

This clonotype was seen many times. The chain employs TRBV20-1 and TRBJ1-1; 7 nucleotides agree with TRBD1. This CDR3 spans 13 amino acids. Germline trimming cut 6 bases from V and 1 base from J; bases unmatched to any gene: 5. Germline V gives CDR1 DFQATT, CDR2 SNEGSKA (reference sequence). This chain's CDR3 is CSARGQQNTEAFF. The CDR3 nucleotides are TGCAGTGCCAGGGGACAGCAGAACACTGAAGCTTTCTTT.

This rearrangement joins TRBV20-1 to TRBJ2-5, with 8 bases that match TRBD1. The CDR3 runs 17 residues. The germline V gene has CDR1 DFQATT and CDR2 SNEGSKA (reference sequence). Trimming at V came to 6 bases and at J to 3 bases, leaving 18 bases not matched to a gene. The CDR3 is CSAKPGIWDRTEETQYF. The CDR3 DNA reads TGCAGTGCCAAACCCGGGATTTGGGACAGGACTGAAGAGACCCAGTACTTC.